This TCR beta chain was sequenced during a study of T cell repertoires in cytomegalovirus infection. Turning to the study itself: CMV epitopes that were recently identified and HLA-C-restricted were used alongside well-studied HLA-B-restricted ones. Public TCR beta signatures were indicative of both CMV infection and a matching HLA type.

Germline V gene data show CDR1 as MNHNY and CDR2 as SVGAGI (reference sequence). The germline V and J ends were trimmed by 0 bases and 4 bases, with 12 bases remaining between them. The CDR3 is 15 amino acids. Overall study results and limits: The ex vivo response was dominated by HLA-C-restricted CMV-specific TCR beta clonotypes.

As for this clonotype: What it recognizes is unknown.

TCRdb re-called the reads with MiXCR, one entry per CDR3 protein. This table holds roughly 120,000 distinct CDR3 sequences, around 30% found once. Sequencing was performed on CD8+ T cells from cultured PBMCs, taken from culture after CMV antigen stimulation. This receptor was taken from a human donor in good health (CMV status not recorded). Some clones in this sample may be carry-over from other donors' samples. The V gene is TRBV6-6, the J gene TRBJ1-1; a weak D match, TRBD1 (5 bases). This CDR3 reads CASSYSQGLITEAFF. DNA for the CDR3: TGTGCCAGCAGTTACTCGCAGGGTCTGATCACTGAAGCTTTCTTT.